The TCR beta chain under discussion was sequenced for a study of response to subunit inactivated influenza vaccine. Remarks on this clonotype: Its cognate antigen is unknown.

TCRdb analysed the RT-PCR reads with MiXCR anew, one entry per CDR3 protein. The sample consists of 500,000 to 550,000 distinct CDR3 sequences, 7.2% of them appearing once. General study results and limits: T cells newly recruited by each seasonal influenza vaccination are few, the authors suggested.

This clonotype was sampled from a man between 50 and 75 years old who received an inactivated influenza vaccine. This material consisted of PBMCs from blood, taken around 25 months after vaccination.

The CDR3 nucleotides read TGTGCCAGCGGAGGACTAGGTTTGAGTGAGCAGTTCTTC. This translates into CASGGLGLSEQFF. The rearrangement links TRBV7-2 to TRBJ2-1, with 7 bases matching TRBD2. Trimming took 8 bases from V and 9 from J; bases not matched to a gene: 10. The CDR3 sequence is 13 residues long. Germline V gene sequence: CDR1 SGHTA, CDR2 FQGNSA.